Below are 25 T cell receptor beta chains sequenced from a single sample in a study of T cell responses to AZD1222 COVID-19 vaccine. Assay: immunoSEQ multiplex PCR; the TCRdb copy retains only in-frame clones and omits some. This table has about 100,000 clones, about 85% appearing once. The sequenced sample was peripheral blood, obtained on day 0 of AZD1222 vaccination. The receptors here all came from an adult in good health.

This chain links TRBV28 with TRBJ1-2; D call uncertain. The CDR3 covers 17 residues. The V gene lost 3 bases and the J gene lost 0 bases, with 17 bases spanning the gap. From germline, CDR1 is MDHEN and CDR2 SYDVKM. The CDR3, as DNA: TGTGCCAGCAGTTTTAGCACAGCGACGGGATCTAACTATGGCTACACCTTC. Encoded protein: CASSFSTATGSNYGYTF.

The rearrangement uses TRBV7-6 and TRBJ1-1, with D maybe TRBD1 (6 bases). Germline assignment: CDR1 SGHVS and CDR2 FNYEAQ. Deletions cut 0 bases from V and 1 base from J, with 15 bases between. This CDR3 has 17 amino acids. CDR3 in amino acids: CASSLAYRAGRNTEAFF. The CDR3 region has the DNA TGTGCCAGCAGCTTAGCGTACAGGGCAGGGCGGAACACTGAAGCTTTCTTT.

The V and J genes are TRBV7-9 and TRBJ2-1; 13 bases are a match to TRBD2. Germline V CDR1 and CDR2: SEHNR, FQNEAQ (reference sequence). This CDR3 comprises 16 residues. Germline trimming cut 3 bases from V and 8 bases from J; bases unmatched to any gene: 7. The CDR3 spells CASSLRTSGRGHEQFF. The CDR3 DNA is TGTGCCAGCAGCTTGCGGACTAGCGGGAGAGGGCATGAGCAGTTCTTC. The variable domain in full, completed from reference TRBV7-9 and TRBJ2-1, reads DTGVSQNPRHKITKRGQNVTFRCDPISEHNRLYWYRQTLGQGPEFLTYFQNEAQLEKSRLLSDRFSAERPKGSFSTLEIQRTEQGDSAMYLCASSLRTSGRGHEQFFGPGTRLTVL.

The rearrangement joins TRBV6-4 to TRBJ1-6; unclear D gene. The CDR3 has 16 residues. CDR1 MRHNA and CDR2 SNTAGT come from the germline V gene. Trimming took off 5 bases at V and 2 bases at J, with 13 bases between the two ends. The CDR3 DNA reads TGTGCCAGCAGTCCGGACTTTACGGCCTATAATTCACCCCTCCACTTT. Its protein product is CASSPDFTAYNSPLHF.

This chain links TRBV7-3 with TRBJ2-1; weak D call: TRBD2 (5 bases). Germline-derived CDR1 and CDR2 are SGHTA and FQGTGA. The CDR3 loop spans 12 amino acids. V was pared by 4 bases and J by 10 bases, with 11 bases between. The CDR3 here is CASSSPLGEQFF. The CDR3 DNA reads as TGTGCCAGCAGCTCCCCACTAGGGGAGCAGTTCTTC.

This clone is a singleton in its sample. The sample carries other DNA sequences with the same CDR3. The rearrangement uses TRBV11-2 and TRBJ1-6; maybe TRBD1 (5 bases). This CDR3 is built from 14 residues. The germline gives CDR1 SGHAT, CDR2 FQNNGV. Trimming cost V 3 bases and J 5 bases, with 8 bases left between them. In DNA, the CDR3 is TGTGCCAGCAGCTTGCAGGGAAATAATTCACCCCTCCACTTT. Translating it yields CASSLQGNNSPLHF. Drawing the rest from reference TRBV11-2 and TRBJ1-6, the complete variable domain is EAGVAQSPRYKIIEKRQSVAFWCNPISGHATLYWYQQILGQGPKLLIQFQNNGVVDDSQLPKDRFSAERLKGVDSTLKIQPAKLEDSAVYLCASSLQGNNSPLHFGNGTRLTVT.

This chain uses TRBV6-9 with TRBJ2-7; 10 bases map to TRBD1. Trimming removed 6 bases from V and 2 bases from J; junction bases left unmatched: 28. Germline-derived CDR1 and CDR2 are MNHGY and SVAAGI. The CDR3 has 22 residues. CDR3 in DNA: TGTGCCAGCAGGGGGGACAGGGGAATTTTTCGCGAGGGCGAATTCCGTCCCTACGAGCAGTACTTC. Translated: CASRGDRGIFREGEFRPYEQYF.

The chain combines TRBV30 with TRBJ2-5, with 7 bases lining up with TRBD1. CDR1 and CDR2 from the germline V gene are GTSNPN and SVGIG (reference sequence). J gave up 5 bases and V 1 base, and 1 base lay outside the gene matches. The CDR3 runs to 12 residues. The CDR3 DNA reads TGTGCCTGGAGTGAGGGGGCGGAGACCCAGTACTTC. Translation: CAWSEGAETQYF. Full variable domain (missing parts from reference TRBV30 and TRBJ2-5): SQTIHQWPATLVQPVGSPLSLECTVEGTSNPNLYWYRQAAGRGLQLLFYSVGIGQISSEVPQNLSASRPQDRQFILSSKKLLLSDSGFYLCAWSEGAETQYFGPGTRLLVL.

The V gene is TRBV27, the J gene TRBJ1-3; no reliable D call. Per the germline V gene, CDR1 is MNHEY and CDR2 is SMNVEV (reference sequence). V shed 6 bases and J shed 5 bases, with 11 bases lying between them. This CDR3 has 13 amino acids. This CDR3 is CASSSHSRNTIYF. CDR3 bases: TGTGCCAGCAGCTCCCACTCCCGAAACACCATATATTTT.

This chain uses TRBV3-1 (or the pseudogene TRBV3-2) with TRBJ2-5; D unclear. The CDR3 length is 15 residues. With 0 bases removed from V and 7 bases from J, the gap between germline ends came to 15 bases. Germline V gene data show CDR1 as LGHDT and CDR2 as YNNKEL (reference sequence). CDR3 DNA sequence: TGTGCCAGCAGCCAAGACGAATTAGTGGGTTCGACCCAGTACTTC. Translation gives CASSQDELVGSTQYF.

Notes on this clone: The junction departs from germline at one end; a sequencing error may be responsible. J is TRBJ1-1 and V is TRBV5-5, with D perhaps TRBD1 (6 bases). Germline CDR1 SGHKS, CDR2 YYEKEE (reference sequence). The CDR3 consists of 13 residues. This CDR3 is CASSLTGNNEAFF. The CDR3 DNA reads TGTGCCAGCAGCTTGACAGGGAACAATGAAGCTTTCTTT.

The chain carries TRBV27 and TRBJ2-7, with 8 bases lining up with TRBD2. The CDR3 loop spans 15 amino acids. Germline V lookup: CDR1 MNHEY, CDR2 SMNVEV (reference sequence). V shed 0 bases and J 4 bases; nucleotides not matched to a gene: 5. CDR3 in DNA: TGTGCCAGCAGTTTATCGGTAGCGGGAAGGTACGAGCAGTACTTC. Translated: CASSLSVAGRYEQYF.

The chain employs TRBV7-3 and TRBJ2-1; TRBD2 matches at 11 bases. This CDR3 has 15 amino acids. Germline lookup yields CDR1 SGHTA and CDR2 FQGTGA. The V segment lost 6 bases and the J segment 6 bases; nucleotides outside the gene matches: 7. The DNA of the CDR3 is TGTGCCAGCAGGCTAACTAGCGGGGGCCCCAATGAGCAGTTCTTC. Protein product: CASRLTSGGPNEQFF.

The chain recombines TRBV11-2 with TRBJ1-5; D perhaps matches TRBD1 (5 bases). The CDR3 is made up of 13 amino acids. Trimming removed 8 bases from V and 3 bases from J, with 11 bases in between. Germline lookup yields CDR1 SGHAT and CDR2 FQNNGV. The CDR3 coding sequence is TGTGCCAGCGGGGGTCAGTTCAATCAGCCCCAGCATTTT. Translation: CASGGQFNQPQHF.

This chain joins TRBV7-2 and TRBJ1-5, with 8 bases matching TRBD1. CDR1 and CDR2 from the germline V gene are SGHTA and FQGNSA. V lost 2 bases to trimming and J lost 2 bases; unmatched junction nucleotides: 11. The CDR3 spans 18 residues. The CDR3 sequence is CASSLFSGTGGGNQPQHF. CDR3 DNA: TGTGCCAGCAGCTTATTTTCCGGGACAGGTGGGGGCAATCAGCCCCAGCATTTT.

The chain recombines TRBV27 with TRBJ2-7; TRBD2 aligns across 7 bases. Germline V lookup: CDR1 MNHEY, CDR2 SMNVEV (reference sequence). This CDR3 comprises 15 residues. The J segment lost 0 bases and the V segment lost 4 bases, leaving 6 bases of the junction unmatched. The CDR3 protein is CASSYSSGPSYEQYF. The CDR3 region has the DNA TGTGCCAGCAGTTACTCTAGCGGTCCCTCCTACGAGCAGTACTTC.

The chain employs TRBV28 and TRBJ2-7; 12 bases agree with TRBD2. Germline CDR1 and CDR2: MDHEN and SYDVKM. The CDR3 totals 16 residues. Trimming at V came to 1 base and at J to 5 bases, leaving 6 bases not matched to a gene. CDR3 residues: CASSLLLAGGRHEQYF. The CDR3 bases are TGTGCCAGCAGTTTATTGCTAGCGGGAGGGCGCCACGAGCAGTACTTC.

This clone was detected once. The chain recombines TRBV27 with TRBJ2-2, with a possible D match to TRBD2 (5 bases). V was trimmed by 5 bases and J by 9 bases, leaving 16 bases between them. Germline V gives CDR1 MNHEY, CDR2 SMNVEV (reference sequence). The CDR3 is 14 amino acids. The DNA for the CDR3 is TGTGCCAGCAGTCCGCGTACGGAGGCCTGGGAGCTGTTTTTT. Protein sequence: CASSPRTEAWELFF.

This sequence joins TRBV6-7 and TRBJ2-7; D unresolved. TRBV6-7 is designated an ORF whose function remains uncertain. CDR3 length: 14 residues. V dropped 7 bases and J dropped 0 bases, with 13 bases sitting between them. The CDR3 region has the DNA TGTGCCAGCACCCAATGGGTTAGCTCCTACGAGCAGTACTTC. Translated, it gives CASTQWVSSYEQYF.

This CDR3 is CASSQESSAAYEQYF. Written as DNA, the CDR3 is TGCGCCAGCAGCCAAGAAAGCTCCGCGGCCTACGAGCAGTACTTC. V is TRBV4-3 and J is TRBJ2-7; D unresolved. CDR3 length: 15 amino acids. Per germline, CDR1 LGHNA and CDR2 YSLEER. The V and J ends lost 0 bases and 2 bases respectively, with 11 bases between them.

The V call is TRBV9, the J call TRBJ2-5; TRBD2 aligns across 7 bases. Germline V gives CDR1 SGDLS, CDR2 YYNGEE. After removal of 8 bases from V and 5 bases from J, the junction contained 15 bases not matched to a gene. The CDR3 contains 15 residues. For the CDR3, the DNA is TGTGCCAGTGGGCCGACCCTAGTCGGGGGGGAGACCCAGTACTTC. Residues: CASGPTLVGGETQYF.

The chain joins TRBV11-2 to TRBJ2-2; D not resolved. The germline V gene encodes CDR1 SGHAT and CDR2 FQNNGV. This CDR3 region has 15 residues. Between the trimmed V and J ends, which lost 2 bases and 8 bases, there was a span of 15 bases. CDR3 sequence (DNA): TGTGCCAGCAGCTTAATTAAATCGTCGCGGGGGGAGCTGTTTTTT. The encoded protein is CASSLIKSSRGELFF.

V and J are TRBV30 and TRBJ2-1; D tentatively reads TRBD1 or TRBD2 (5 bases each). The V gene's germline CDR1 is GTSNPN and CDR2 SVGIG (reference sequence). There are 15 residues in the CDR3. The ends were cut back, 5 bases at V and 7 bases at J, with 21 bases in the middle. The CDR3 DNA is TGTGCCTGGGCCATAGAGGGACCTAACCTGAATGAGCAGTTCTTC. It encodes CAWAIEGPNLNEQFF.

V usage is TRBV28 and J usage is TRBJ2-3, with unresolved D. Germline CDR1 reads MDHEN; CDR2 reads SYDVKM. V gave up 8 bases and J gave up 6 bases, with 12 bases separating them. This CDR3 spans 12 amino acids. The CDR3 protein is CASGPYRDTQYF. DNA of the CDR3: TGTGCCAGCGGTCCATACCGGGATACGCAGTATTTT. The whole variable domain, filled in from reference TRBV28 and TRBJ2-3, reads DVKVTQSSRYLVKRTGEKVFLECVQDMDHENMFWYRQDPGLGLRLIYFSYDVKMKEKGDIPEGYSVSREKKERFSLILESASTNQTSMYLCASGPYRDTQYFGPGTRLTVL.

CDR3 protein: CASTIIPTRDSYNEQFF. CDR3 nucleotide sequence: TGTGCCAGCACCATCATACCCACTCGGGACAGTTACAATGAGCAGTTCTTC. The V call is TRBV5-5, the J call TRBJ2-1, with 7 bases fitting TRBD1. CDR1 and CDR2 (germline): SGHKS, YYEKEE (reference sequence). Germline trimming cut 6 bases from V and 4 bases from J; bases unmatched to any gene: 16. The CDR3 is made up of 17 amino acids.